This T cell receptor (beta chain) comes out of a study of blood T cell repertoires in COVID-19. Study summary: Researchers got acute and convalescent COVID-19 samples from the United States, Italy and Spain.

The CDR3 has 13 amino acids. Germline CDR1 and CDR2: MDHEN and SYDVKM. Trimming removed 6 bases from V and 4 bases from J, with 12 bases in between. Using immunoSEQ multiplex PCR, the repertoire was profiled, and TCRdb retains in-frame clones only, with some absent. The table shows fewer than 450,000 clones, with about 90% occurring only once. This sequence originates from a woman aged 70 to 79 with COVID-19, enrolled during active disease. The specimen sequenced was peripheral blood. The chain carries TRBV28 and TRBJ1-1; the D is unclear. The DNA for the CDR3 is TGTGCCAGCAGGGGGAGGGTGGCCACTGAAGCTTTCTTT. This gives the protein CASRGRVATEAFF.